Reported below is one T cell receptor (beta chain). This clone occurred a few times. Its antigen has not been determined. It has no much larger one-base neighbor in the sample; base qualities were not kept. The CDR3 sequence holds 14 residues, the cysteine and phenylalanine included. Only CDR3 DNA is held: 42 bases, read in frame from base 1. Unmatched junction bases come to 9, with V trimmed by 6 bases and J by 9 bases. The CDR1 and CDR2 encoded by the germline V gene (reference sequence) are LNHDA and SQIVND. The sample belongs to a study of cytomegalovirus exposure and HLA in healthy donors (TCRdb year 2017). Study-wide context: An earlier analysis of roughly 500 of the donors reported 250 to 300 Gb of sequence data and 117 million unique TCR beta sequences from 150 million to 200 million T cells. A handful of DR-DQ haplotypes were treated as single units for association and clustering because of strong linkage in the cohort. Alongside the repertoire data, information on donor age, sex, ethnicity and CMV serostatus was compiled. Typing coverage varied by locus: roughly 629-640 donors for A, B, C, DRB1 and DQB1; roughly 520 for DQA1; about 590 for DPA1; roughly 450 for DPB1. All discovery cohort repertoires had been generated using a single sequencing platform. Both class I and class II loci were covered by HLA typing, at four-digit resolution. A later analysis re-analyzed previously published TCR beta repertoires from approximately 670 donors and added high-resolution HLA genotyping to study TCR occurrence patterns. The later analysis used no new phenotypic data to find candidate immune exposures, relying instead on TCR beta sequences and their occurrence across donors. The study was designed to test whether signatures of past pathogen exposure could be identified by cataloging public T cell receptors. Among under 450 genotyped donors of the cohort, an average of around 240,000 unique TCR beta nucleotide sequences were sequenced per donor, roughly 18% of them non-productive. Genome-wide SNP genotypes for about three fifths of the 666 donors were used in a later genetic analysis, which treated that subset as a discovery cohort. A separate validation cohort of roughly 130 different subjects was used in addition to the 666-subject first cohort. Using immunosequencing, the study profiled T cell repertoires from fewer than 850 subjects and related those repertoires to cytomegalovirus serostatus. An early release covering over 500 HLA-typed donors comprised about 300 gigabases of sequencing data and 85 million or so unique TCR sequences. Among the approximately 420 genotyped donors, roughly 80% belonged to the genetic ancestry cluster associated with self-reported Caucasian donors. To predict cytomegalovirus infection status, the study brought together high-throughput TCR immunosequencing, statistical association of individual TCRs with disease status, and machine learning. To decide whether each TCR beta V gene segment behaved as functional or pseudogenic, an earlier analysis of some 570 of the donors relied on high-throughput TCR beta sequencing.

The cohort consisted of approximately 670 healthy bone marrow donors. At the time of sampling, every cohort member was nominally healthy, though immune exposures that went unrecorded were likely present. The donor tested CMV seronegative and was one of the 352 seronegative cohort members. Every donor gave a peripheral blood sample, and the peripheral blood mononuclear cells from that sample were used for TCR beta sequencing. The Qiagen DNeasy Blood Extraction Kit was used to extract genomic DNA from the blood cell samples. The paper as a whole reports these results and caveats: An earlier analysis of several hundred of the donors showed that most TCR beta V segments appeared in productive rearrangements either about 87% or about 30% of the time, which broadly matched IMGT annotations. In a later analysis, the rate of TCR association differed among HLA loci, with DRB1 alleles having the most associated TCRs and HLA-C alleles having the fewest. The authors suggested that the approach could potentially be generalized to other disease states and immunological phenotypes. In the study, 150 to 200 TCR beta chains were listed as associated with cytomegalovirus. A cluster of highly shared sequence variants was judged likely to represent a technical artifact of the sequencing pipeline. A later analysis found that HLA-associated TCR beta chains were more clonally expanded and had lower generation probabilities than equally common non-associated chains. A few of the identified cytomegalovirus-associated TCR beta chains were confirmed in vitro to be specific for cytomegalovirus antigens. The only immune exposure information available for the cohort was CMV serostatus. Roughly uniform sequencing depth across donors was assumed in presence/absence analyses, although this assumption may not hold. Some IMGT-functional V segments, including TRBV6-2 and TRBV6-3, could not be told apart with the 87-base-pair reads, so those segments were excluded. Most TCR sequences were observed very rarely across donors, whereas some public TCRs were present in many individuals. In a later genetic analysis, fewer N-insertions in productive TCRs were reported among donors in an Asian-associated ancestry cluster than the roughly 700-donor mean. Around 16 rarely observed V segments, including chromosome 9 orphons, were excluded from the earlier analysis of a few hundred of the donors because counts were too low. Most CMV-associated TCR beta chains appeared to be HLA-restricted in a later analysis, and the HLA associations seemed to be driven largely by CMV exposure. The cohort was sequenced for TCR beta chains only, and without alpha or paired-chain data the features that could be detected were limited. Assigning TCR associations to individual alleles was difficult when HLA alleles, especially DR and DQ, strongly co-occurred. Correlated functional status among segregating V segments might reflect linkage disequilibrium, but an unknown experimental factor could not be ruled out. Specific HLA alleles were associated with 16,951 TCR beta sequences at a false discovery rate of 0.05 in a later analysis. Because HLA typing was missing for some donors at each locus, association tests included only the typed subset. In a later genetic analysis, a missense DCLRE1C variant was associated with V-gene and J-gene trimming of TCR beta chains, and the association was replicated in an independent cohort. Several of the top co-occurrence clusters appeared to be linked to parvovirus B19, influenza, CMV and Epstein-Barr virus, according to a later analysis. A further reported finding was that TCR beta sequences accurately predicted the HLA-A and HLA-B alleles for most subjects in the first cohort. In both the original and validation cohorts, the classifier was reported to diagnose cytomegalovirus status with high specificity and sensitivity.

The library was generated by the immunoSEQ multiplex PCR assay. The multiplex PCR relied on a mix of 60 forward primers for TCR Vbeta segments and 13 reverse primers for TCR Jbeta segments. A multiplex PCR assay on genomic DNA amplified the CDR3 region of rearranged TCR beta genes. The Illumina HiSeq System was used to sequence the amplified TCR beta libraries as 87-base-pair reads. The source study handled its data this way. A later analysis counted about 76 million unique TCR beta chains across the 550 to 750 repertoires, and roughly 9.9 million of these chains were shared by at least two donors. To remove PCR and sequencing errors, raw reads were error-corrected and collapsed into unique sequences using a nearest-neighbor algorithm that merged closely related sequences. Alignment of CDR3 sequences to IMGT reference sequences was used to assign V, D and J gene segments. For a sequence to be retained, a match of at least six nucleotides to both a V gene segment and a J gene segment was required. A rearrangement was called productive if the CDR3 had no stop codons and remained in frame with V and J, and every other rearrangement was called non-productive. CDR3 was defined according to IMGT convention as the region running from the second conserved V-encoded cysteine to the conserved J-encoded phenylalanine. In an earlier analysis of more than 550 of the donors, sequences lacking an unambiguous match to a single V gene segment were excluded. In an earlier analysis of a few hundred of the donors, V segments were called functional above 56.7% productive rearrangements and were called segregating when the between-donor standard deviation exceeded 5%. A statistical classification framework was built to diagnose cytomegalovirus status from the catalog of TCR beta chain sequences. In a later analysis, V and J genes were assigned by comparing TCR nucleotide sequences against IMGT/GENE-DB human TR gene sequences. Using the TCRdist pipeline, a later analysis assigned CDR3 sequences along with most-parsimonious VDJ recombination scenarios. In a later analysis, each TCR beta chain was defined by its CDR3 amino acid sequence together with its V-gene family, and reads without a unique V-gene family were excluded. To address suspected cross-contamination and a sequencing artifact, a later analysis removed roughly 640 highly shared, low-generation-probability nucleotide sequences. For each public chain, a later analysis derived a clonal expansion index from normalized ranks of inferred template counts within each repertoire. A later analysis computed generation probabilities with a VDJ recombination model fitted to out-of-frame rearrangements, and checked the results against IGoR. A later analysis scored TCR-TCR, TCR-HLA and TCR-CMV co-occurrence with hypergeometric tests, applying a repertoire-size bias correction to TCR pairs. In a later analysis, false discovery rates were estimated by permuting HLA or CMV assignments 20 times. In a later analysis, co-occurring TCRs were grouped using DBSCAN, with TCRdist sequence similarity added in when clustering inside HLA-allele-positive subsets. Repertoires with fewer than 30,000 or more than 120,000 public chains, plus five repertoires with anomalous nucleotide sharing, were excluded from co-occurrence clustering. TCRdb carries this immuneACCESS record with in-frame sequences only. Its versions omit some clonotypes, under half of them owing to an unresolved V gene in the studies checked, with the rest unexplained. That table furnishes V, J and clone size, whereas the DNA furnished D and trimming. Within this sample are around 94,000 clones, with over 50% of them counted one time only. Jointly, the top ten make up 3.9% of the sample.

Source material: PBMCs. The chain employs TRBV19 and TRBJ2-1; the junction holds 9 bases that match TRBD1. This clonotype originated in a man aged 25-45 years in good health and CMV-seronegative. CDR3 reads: CASRRTGESSEQFF. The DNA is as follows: TGTGCCAGTAGAAGGACAGGGGAATCAAGTGAGCAGTTCTTC.